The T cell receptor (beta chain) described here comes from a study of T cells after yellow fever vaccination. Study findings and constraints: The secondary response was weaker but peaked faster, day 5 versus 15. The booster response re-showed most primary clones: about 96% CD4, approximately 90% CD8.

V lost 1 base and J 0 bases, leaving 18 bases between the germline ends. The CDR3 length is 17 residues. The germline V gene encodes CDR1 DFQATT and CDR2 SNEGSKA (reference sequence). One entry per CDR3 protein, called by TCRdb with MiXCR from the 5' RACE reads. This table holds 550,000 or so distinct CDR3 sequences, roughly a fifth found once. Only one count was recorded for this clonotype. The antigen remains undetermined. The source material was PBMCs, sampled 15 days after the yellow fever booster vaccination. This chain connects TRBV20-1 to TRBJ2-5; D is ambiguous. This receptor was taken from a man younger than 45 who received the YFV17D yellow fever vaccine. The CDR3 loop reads CSARGLAYTTDQETQYF. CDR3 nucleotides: TGCAGTGCTAGAGGGTTAGCTTACACCACCGACCAAGAGACCCAGTACTTC.